These 24 T cell receptor beta chains share one sample of origin, sequenced in a study of blood T cells in healthy people across ages (dated by TCRdb to between 2014 and 2017). Library construction relied on 5' RACE. Instrument used: Illumina HiSeq 2500. A second PCR of roughly 7 to 11 cycles was run with a J-beta primer mix and a sample-barcoded 5' primer. TCRdb trimmed public reads at Q25 via fastp, called clones via MiXCR and kept in-frame beta chains. Every CDR3 protein is listed once, alongside the most common genes and DNA of its rows. The sample contains about 1,400,000 distinct CDR3 sequences, approximately 59% of them found a single time. The ten biggest clones cover 6.5% to 8% of the sample. The specimen was blood. Every receptor here comes from a young man in good health.

The chain links TRBV9 to TRBJ1-2; possibly TRBD1 for D (5 bases). In germline, CDR1 is SGDLS, CDR2 YYNGEE. V dropped 0 bases and J dropped 7 bases, with 13 bases sitting between them. The CDR3 is 14 residues long. CDR3 in amino acids: CASSVGLGPGGYTF. CDR3 in DNA: TGTGCCAGCAGCGTAGGGCTGGGGCCGGGTGGCTACACCTTC.

The rearrangement links TRBV7-9 to TRBJ2-7; D gene unclear. This CDR3 contains 13 residues. Per germline, CDR1 SEHNR and CDR2 FQNEAQ (reference sequence). V was cut by 5 bases and J by 5 bases, with 13 bases left in between. As DNA, the CDR3 is TGTGCCAGCAGCCTCTCATGGGCCGACGAGCAGTACTTC. Its translation is CASSLSWADEQYF.

CDR3 in amino acids: CASSPGRGLATNEKLFF. The CDR3 DNA reads TGTGCCAGCAGCCCCGGCCGGGGACTTGCAACTAATGAAAAACTGTTTTTT. V gene TRBV12-3 or TRBV12-4 combines with J gene TRBJ1-4, with D perhaps matching TRBD1 (5 bases). Trimming took 6 bases from V and 0 from J, leaving 17 bases between them. This CDR3 comprises 17 residues.

The chain recombines TRBV4-1 with TRBJ2-7; 12 nucleotides match TRBD2. The J segment lost 0 bases and the V segment lost 0 bases, leaving 6 bases of the junction unmatched. The CDR3 covers 18 residues. Germline V lookup: CDR1 MGHRA, CDR2 YSYEKL. CDR3 sequence (DNA): TGCGCCAGCAGCCAAGAGCCTAGCGGGAGGGACCTCTCCTACGAGCAGTACTTC. Translation gives CASSQEPSGRDLSYEQYF.

The genes are TRBV7-2 and TRBJ1-6; D ambiguous. Germline CDR1 reads SGHTA; CDR2 reads FQGNSA. The CDR3 is 12 amino acids. The V end was cut by 0 bases, the J end by 14 bases, with 8 bases between. The CDR3 loop is CASSLAKLALHF. CDR3 sequence (DNA): TGTGCCAGCAGCTTAGCGAAATTAGCCCTCCACTTT.

The gene calls are TRBV30 and TRBJ1-5; D unclear. The CDR3 spans 15 residues. Germline CDR1 GTSNPN, CDR2 SVGIG (reference sequence). The V and J ends lost 0 bases and 4 bases respectively, with 13 bases between them. The CDR3 sequence is CAWSVRVIGNQPQHF. DNA for the CDR3: TGTGCCTGGAGTGTAAGGGTTATTGGGAATCAGCCCCAGCATTTT.

This chain connects TRBV4-3 to TRBJ2-5; D is uncertain. The CDR3 is 13 amino acids. Looked up from germline, CDR1 is LGHNA and CDR2 is YSLEER. Trimming pared 2 bases from V and 2 bases from J, leaving 6 bases between. Here the CDR3 reads CASSQMIQETQYF. CDR3 sequence (DNA): TGCGCCAGCAGCCAAATGATTCAAGAGACCCAGTACTTC.

A few counts support this clonotype. The J gene is TRBJ2-3, the V gene TRBV4-2; D gene unclear. Germline V CDR1 and CDR2: LGHNA, YNFKEQ. Between the trimmed V and J ends, which lost 0 bases and 4 bases, there was a span of 20 bases. The CDR3 runs 18 residues. The chain's CDR3 is CASSQDLEKVIYPDTQYF. DNA of the CDR3: TGTGCCAGCAGCCAAGATCTTGAGAAGGTTATATACCCAGATACGCAGTATTTT.

J is TRBJ2-1 and V is TRBV20-1; TRBD2 matches 8 bases. The CDR3 loop spans 16 amino acids. The V gene end was trimmed by 5 bases and the J gene end by 4 bases; junction bases not matched to a gene: 13. Germline V gives CDR1 DFQATT, CDR2 SNEGSKA (reference sequence). The CDR3 DNA is TGCAGTGCTTACCGCATTAGCGGGGCGGAGTACAATGAGCAGTTCTTC. It yields the protein CSAYRISGAEYNEQFF.

Turning to this clonotype: An end of the junction differs from the germline gene, which may be a read error. The V gene is TRBV12-3 or TRBV12-4, the J gene TRBJ1-4, with unresolved D. CDR3 length: 14 amino acids. CDR3 nucleotides: TGTGCCAGCAGTTTATACAAATATAATGAAAAGCTGTTTTTT. This gives the protein CASSLYKYNEKLFF.

In its sample, this clonotype was seen a few times. The J gene is TRBJ2-1, the V gene TRBV6-2 or TRBV6-3; 7 nucleotides agree with TRBD1. The CDR3 length is 12 residues. Per the germline V gene, CDR1 is MNHEY and CDR2 is SVGEGT. V gave up 6 bases and J gave up 7 bases; unmatched junction bases: 3. CDR3 DNA sequence: TGTGCCAGCAGACAGGGGATGAATGAGCAGTTCTTC. This gives the protein CASRQGMNEQFF.

The chain recombines TRBV20-1 with TRBJ1-6; tentatively, D is TRBD1 (5 bases). V was clipped by 1 base and J by 9 bases, with 16 bases between them. Germline CDR1 reads DFQATT; CDR2 reads SNEGSKA (reference sequence). The CDR3 covers 15 residues. This CDR3 is CSARVGPALGSPLHF. The CDR3 region has the DNA TGCAGTGCTAGAGTGGGACCGGCTCTAGGTTCACCCCTCCACTTT.

The rearrangement uses TRBV2 and TRBJ2-7; D gene unclear. The J call may be faulty, since TRBJ2-5 better matches the DNA end. The V gene's germline CDR1 is SNHLY and CDR2 FYNNEI. The CDR3 loop spans 13 amino acids. CDR3 in DNA: TGTGCCAGCAAAGTGGTGGTGGGAGAGACCCAGTACTTC. It is translated as CASKVVVGETQYF.

The J gene is TRBJ2-1, the V gene TRBV27, with D unresolved. V was trimmed by 5 bases and J by 5 bases, leaving 19 bases between them. The CDR3 sequence is 16 residues long. Germline loops: CDR1 MNHEY, CDR2 SMNVEV (reference sequence). CDR3 in amino acids: CASSGDTVVAHNEQFF. CDR3 bases: TGTGCCAGCAGTGGTGACACCGTCGTAGCCCACAATGAGCAGTTCTTC.

The CDR3 reads CASSSSPLRTEYEQYF. CDR3 in DNA: TGTGCCAGCAGCTCATCCCCCCTCCGGACAGAATACGAGCAGTACTTC. The chain joins TRBV7-2 to TRBJ2-4; TRBD1 might be the D (6 bases). The J call may be in error: the DNA end matches TRBJ2-7 better. CDR1 is SGHTA and CDR2 is FQGNSA in the germline V gene. CDR3 length: 16 residues.

J is TRBJ2-6 and V is TRBV4-1, with D possibly matching TRBD1 (6 bases). This CDR3 contains 18 residues. Germline lookup yields CDR1 MGHRA and CDR2 YSYEKL. V was clipped by 0 bases and J by 1 base, with 13 bases between them. The CDR3 bases are TGCGCCAGCAGCCAAGATCGTTCGGGGACATCTGGGGCCAACGTCCTGACTTTC. Translation gives CASSQDRSGTSGANVLTF.

The chain has TRBV4-3 and TRBJ2-6; tentative D call: TRBD2 (6 bases). Trimming removed 0 bases from V and 2 bases from J, with 8 bases in between. Germline V CDR1 and CDR2: LGHNA, YSLEER. This CDR3 is built from 16 residues. In DNA form, the CDR3 reads TGCGCCAGCAGCCAAGATCGGGGGACTGGGGCCAACGTCCTGACTTTC. Translation: CASSQDRGTGANVLTF.

Concerning this clonotype: A junction boundary mismatches the germline segment, possibly from a read error. CDR3 amino acids: CASSPSGLMNTGELFF. CDR3 sequence (DNA): TGCGCCAGCAGCCCCTCGGGACTTATGAACACCGGGGAGCTGTTTTTT. The chain joins TRBV12-3 or TRBV12-4 to TRBJ2-2, with D possibly being TRBD2 (6 bases). The CDR3 totals 16 residues.

The V and J genes are TRBV3-1 and TRBJ1-2, with D uncertain. From germline, CDR1 is LGHDT and CDR2 YNNKEL (reference sequence). The germline V and J ends were trimmed by 2 bases and 6 bases, with 10 bases remaining between them. This CDR3 spans 13 amino acids. The CDR3 DNA is TGTGCCAGCAGCCAAACAGTGAACGATGGCTACACCTTC. Translated: CASSQTVNDGYTF.

This chain links TRBV5-1 with TRBJ1-4; 11 bases align to TRBD1. Germline values: CDR1 SGHRS, CDR2 YFSETQ. V was clipped by 3 bases and J by 8 bases; unmatched bases: 9. The CDR3 totals 16 residues. The CDR3 DNA sequence: TGCGCCAGCAGCTATTACCCCGGGACAGGGGGAGAAAAACTGTTTTTT. This sequence encodes CASSYYPGTGGEKLFF.

The chain combines TRBV24-1 with TRBJ2-5, with 10 bases that match TRBD2. The CDR3 has 16 residues. The V and J ends lost 3 bases and 3 bases, in that order; junction bases with no gene match: 6. Germline loops: CDR1 KGHDR, CDR2 SFDVKD. Written as DNA, the CDR3 is TGTGCCACCAGTGATGTCACTAGCGGGGAAAAAGAGACCCAGTACTTC. Its translation: CATSDVTSGEKETQYF.

This chain uses TRBV14 with TRBJ2-7; 8 nucleotides match TRBD2. Germline lookup yields CDR1 SGHDN and CDR2 FVKESK. There are 18 residues in the CDR3. Trimming cost V 0 bases and J 3 bases; bases outside gene matches: 13. This CDR3 reads CASSQDLAGRANLYEQYF. In DNA, the CDR3 is TGTGCCAGCAGCCAAGACTTAGCGGGACGGGCCAATCTCTACGAGCAGTACTTC.

The V and J genes are TRBV20-1 and TRBJ1-2; 7 bases fit TRBD1. Germline-derived CDR1 and CDR2 are DFQATT and SNEGSKA (reference sequence). The CDR3 extends over 14 amino acids. V lost 6 bases and J lost 3; bases outside the gene matches: 10. The CDR3 DNA follows: TGCAGTGCCACACGACAGGGTATCTACTATGGCTACACCTTC. Protein: CSATRQGIYYGYTF.

This clonotype was observed a handful of times. The chain carries TRBV29-1 and TRBJ2-7; no definite D call. Trimming stripped 4 bases from V and 4 bases from J, with 14 bases between. CDR1 SQVTM and CDR2 ANQGSEA come from the germline V gene. CDR3 size: 13 residues. CDR3 coding DNA: TGCAGCGTTGCAAGTTTACTGGGATACGAGCAGTACTTC. The encoded protein is CSVASLLGYEQYF.